This T cell receptor (beta chain) was sequenced for a study of T cells after posttransplantation cyclophosphamide. The protocol was immunoSEQ multiplex PCR, while the TCRdb copy is restricted to in-frame clones and leaves out a portion. The sample holds 200 to 250 clones, less than 98% seen once. Whole-study results and caveats: Skin or GI-infiltrating T cells shared few TRB sequences with blood. Donor CD8+ memory clones often dominated recipient blood repertoires at later times.

The naive gate required viable CD3+CD4+ or CD3+CD8+ cells with CCR7+CD45RA+CD45RO-CD95-CD27+CD28+ phenotype. Peripheral blood was collected from the related graft donor on the marrow donation day. In the case of this clone: Antigen unknown.

The CDR3 extends over 14 amino acids. Trimming took 5 bases from V and 10 from J; bases not matched to a gene: 5. Germline CDR1 MDHEN, CDR2 SYDVKM. The sequence came from a middle-aged man. The genes are TRBV28 and TRBJ1-6; 10 bases match TRBD1. The specimen sequenced was naive CD8+ T cells sorted from PBMCs. CDR3 sequence: CASSRTGGRSPLHF. The CDR3 DNA is TGTGCCAGCAGTAGGACAGGGGGTAGATCACCCCTCCACTTT.